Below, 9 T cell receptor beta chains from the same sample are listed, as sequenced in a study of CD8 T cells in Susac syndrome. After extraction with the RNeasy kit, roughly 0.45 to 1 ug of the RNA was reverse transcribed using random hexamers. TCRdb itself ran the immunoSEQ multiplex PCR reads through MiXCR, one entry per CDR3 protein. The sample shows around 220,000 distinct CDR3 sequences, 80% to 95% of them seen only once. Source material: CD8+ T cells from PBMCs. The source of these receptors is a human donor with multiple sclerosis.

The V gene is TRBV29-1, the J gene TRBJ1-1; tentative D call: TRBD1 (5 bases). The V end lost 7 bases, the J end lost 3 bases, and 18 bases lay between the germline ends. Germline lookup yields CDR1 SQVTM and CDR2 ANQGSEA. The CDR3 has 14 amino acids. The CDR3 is CSGRSGTDYTEAFF. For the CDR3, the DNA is TGCAGCGGACGATCCGGGACGGACTACACTGAAGCTTTCTTT.

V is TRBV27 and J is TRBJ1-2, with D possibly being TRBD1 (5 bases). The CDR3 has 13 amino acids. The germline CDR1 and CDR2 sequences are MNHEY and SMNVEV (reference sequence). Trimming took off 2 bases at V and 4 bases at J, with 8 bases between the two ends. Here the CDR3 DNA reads TGTGCCAGCAGTTTAGACGGGGGCTATGGCTACACCTTC. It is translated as CASSLDGGYGYTF.

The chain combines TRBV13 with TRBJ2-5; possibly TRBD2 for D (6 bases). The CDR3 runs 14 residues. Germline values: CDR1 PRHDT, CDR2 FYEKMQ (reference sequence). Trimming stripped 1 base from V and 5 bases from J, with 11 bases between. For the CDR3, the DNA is TGTGCCAGCAGCTTAGAGGAGGGTACCGAGACCCAGTACTTC. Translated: CASSLEEGTETQYF.

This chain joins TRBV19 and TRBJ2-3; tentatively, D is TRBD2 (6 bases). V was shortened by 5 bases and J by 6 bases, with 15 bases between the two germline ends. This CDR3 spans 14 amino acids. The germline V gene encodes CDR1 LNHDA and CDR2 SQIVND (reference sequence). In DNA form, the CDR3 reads TGTGCCAGTAGTTCCCGACTAGTGGTGGATACGCAGTATTTT. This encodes CASSSRLVVDTQYF.

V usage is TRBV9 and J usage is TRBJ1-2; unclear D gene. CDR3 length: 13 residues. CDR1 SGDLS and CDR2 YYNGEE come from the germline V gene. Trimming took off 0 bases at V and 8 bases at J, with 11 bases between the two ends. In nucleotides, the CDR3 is TGTGCCAGCAGCGTAGGAGGGCAAGGGGGCTACACCTTC. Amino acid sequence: CASSVGGQGGYTF.

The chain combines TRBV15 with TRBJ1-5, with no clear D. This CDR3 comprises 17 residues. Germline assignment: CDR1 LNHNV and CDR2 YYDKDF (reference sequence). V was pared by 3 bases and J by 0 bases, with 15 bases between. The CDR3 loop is CATSSFGNFNSNQPQHF. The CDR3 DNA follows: TGTGCCACCAGCAGTTTTGGGAATTTTAATAGCAATCAGCCCCAGCATTTT.

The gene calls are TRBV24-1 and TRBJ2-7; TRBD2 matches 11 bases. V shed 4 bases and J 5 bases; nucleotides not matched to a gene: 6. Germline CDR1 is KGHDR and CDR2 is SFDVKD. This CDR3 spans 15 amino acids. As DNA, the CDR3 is TGTGCCACCAGTGAGAAACTAGCGGGGGAAGACGAGCAGTACTTC. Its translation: CATSEKLAGEDEQYF.

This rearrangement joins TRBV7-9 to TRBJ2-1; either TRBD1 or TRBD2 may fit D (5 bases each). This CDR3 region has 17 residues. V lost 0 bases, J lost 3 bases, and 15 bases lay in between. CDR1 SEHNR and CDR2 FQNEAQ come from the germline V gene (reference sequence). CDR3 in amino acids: CASSLAWSPRGYNEQFF. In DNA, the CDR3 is TGTGCCAGCAGCTTAGCCTGGTCTCCGAGGGGCTACAATGAGCAGTTCTTC.

CDR3 sequence (DNA): TGTGCCAGCAGCCGCCTCGGGGGGACTAGCGCCCACAATGAGCAGTTCTTC. Protein: CASSRLGGTSAHNEQFF. This chain connects TRBV14 to TRBJ2-1; TRBD2 matches 10 bases. J lost 5 bases, V lost 4 bases, and 11 bases had no gene match. Germline CDR1 SGHDN, CDR2 FVKESK. The CDR3 has 17 amino acids.